This record covers a single T cell receptor beta chain. This sample is part of a study of blood T cell repertoires in COVID-19. Study details: Researchers got acute and convalescent COVID-19 samples from the United States, Italy and Spain.

V was clipped by 3 bases and J by 3 bases, with 8 bases between them. This CDR3 has 14 amino acids. Germline values: CDR1 LNHDA, CDR2 SQIVND (reference sequence). Recovered status in Cohort 3 required two negative PCRs, clearance, or symptom resolution. Profiling relied on immunoSEQ multiplex PCR, and the TCRdb table lists in-frame clones only, not all of them. The data show some 460,000 clones, about nine tenths seen once. This receptor was taken from a woman aged 18-30 years who had recovered from COVID-19. The chain uses TRBV19 and TRBJ2-2; perhaps TRBD1 as D (5 bases). Input material: PBMCs or T cells enriched from blood (not recorded which). CDR3 DNA: TGTGCCAGTAGTATTAACAGGTACACCGGGGAGCTGTTTTTT. This sequence encodes CASSINRYTGELFF. The full variable domain, with the rest looked up from reference TRBV19 and TRBJ2-2, is DGGITQSPKYLFRKEGQNVTLSCEQNLNHDAMYWYRQDPGQGLRLIYYSQIVNDFQKGDIAEGYSVSREKKESFPLTVTSAQKNPTAFYLCASSINRYTGELFFGEGSRLTVL.